Detailed here is one T cell receptor beta chain. This specimen includes other DNA sequences encoding the same CDR3. Repertoires were generated with immunoSEQ multiplex PCR, while TCRdb's copy carries only in-frame clones and drops some. Here the sample spans 190,000 or so clones, about 93% being singletons. The data originate from a study of control samples from healthy donors and cancer patients. Germline V gene lookup returns CDR1 SGHRS and CDR2 YFSETQ. V gave up 4 bases and J gave up 1 base; unmatched junction bases: 3. The CDR3 runs 15 residues. The sample was blood. This TCR derives from a man younger than 35 in good health. J is TRBJ2-3 and V is TRBV5-1, with 10 bases matching TRBD1. This CDR3 is CASSLGTGGTDTQYF. CDR3 sequence (DNA): TGCGCCAGCAGCCTCGGGACAGGGGGCACAGATACGCAGTATTTT.